This entry concerns a single T cell receptor (beta chain). As originally analysed: Amplification with reference gene primers provided the estimates of nucleated cell counts. The repertoire was sequenced with immunoSEQ multiplex PCR; TCRdb's copy has only in-frame clones and lacks some. The DNA gave D and trimming, while V, J and clone size come from that table. The data hold 80,000 or so clones, with about 82% observed a single time. V lost 10 bases to trimming and J lost 4 bases, with 17 bases between them. Germline V gene data show CDR1 as MDHEN and CDR2 as SYDVKM. CDR3 length: 13 amino acids. This sample is part of a study of blood T cell repertoires in COVID-19. Study-wide context: The samples span acute and convalescent COVID-19 from the United States, Italy and Spain. Sample material is recorded as cDNA or gDNA derived from T cells, B-cell-depleted T cells, or PBMCs.

Source material: peripheral blood. The V and J genes are TRBV28 and TRBJ2-7; D is possibly TRBD1 (6 bases). The TCR was taken from a woman older than 75 with acute or convalescent COVID-19. The CDR3 reads CAIQQGSRYEQYF. The CDR3 region has the DNA TGTGCCATCCAACAGGGATCTCGGTACGAGCAGTACTTC.